This TCR beta chain was captured in a study of OX40 agonist ivuxolimab in advanced cancers. The overall study: Melanoma, hepatocellular carcinoma, head and neck or renal cell cancer occurred in dose-escalation patients. Overall study findings and caveats: Researchers did not establish what antigens the expanded peripheral T cells target.

With respect to this clone: The target antigen is unknown.

This table comes from immunoSEQ multiplex PCR, and its TCRdb copy is limited to in-frame clones, with some not included. This table has roughly 80,000 clones, about 82% appearing once. The CDR3 is made up of 18 amino acids. Germline lookup yields CDR1 SGHTA and CDR2 FQGNSA. V shed 4 bases and J shed 0 bases, with 16 bases lying between them. The V gene is TRBV7-2, the J gene TRBJ1-6; D possibly corresponds to TRBD1 (5 bases). The specimen was CD4+ or CD8+ T cells sorted from blood, collected in a trial of the OX40 agonist ivuxolimab. The source of this sequence is an adult with an advanced solid tumor such as melanoma, head and neck, liver or kidney cancer. CDR3 in DNA: TGTGCCAGCAGCTCCAACCAGGGCCGGAGCTCCTATAATTCACCCCTCCACTTT. It codes for CASSSNQGRSSYNSPLHF.